This T cell receptor beta chain emerged from a study of technical replicates of blood from a few donors. V was cut by 1 base and J by 5 bases, with 8 bases left in between. The CDR3 spans 13 residues. The germline V gene encodes CDR1 SEHNR and CDR2 FQNEAQ (reference sequence). The method was immunoSEQ multiplex PCR; TCRdb's version includes in-frame clones alone and lacks a portion of them. The table records about 70,000 clones, roughly 96% of them present only once. The sample was T cells isolated from PBMCs. The sequence derives from a human donor in good health. V is TRBV7-9 and J is TRBJ1-2; D is unresolved. The CDR3 here is CASSLGSQYGYTF. The CDR3 DNA is TGTGCCAGCAGCTTAGGGTCCCAGTATGGCTACACCTTC.